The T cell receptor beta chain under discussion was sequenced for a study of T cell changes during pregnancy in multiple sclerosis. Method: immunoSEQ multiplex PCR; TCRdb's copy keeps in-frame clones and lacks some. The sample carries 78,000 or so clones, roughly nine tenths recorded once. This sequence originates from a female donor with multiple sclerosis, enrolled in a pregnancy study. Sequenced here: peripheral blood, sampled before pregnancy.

CDR3 sequence: CASSQTSINEQFF. The CDR3, as DNA: TGTGCCAGCAGCCAAACTAGTATAAATGAGCAGTTCTTC. The chain employs TRBV14 and TRBJ2-1; maybe TRBD2 (5 bases). Trimming pared 2 bases from V and 7 bases from J, leaving 9 bases between. The CDR3 consists of 13 residues. Germline lookup yields CDR1 SGHDN and CDR2 FVKESK.